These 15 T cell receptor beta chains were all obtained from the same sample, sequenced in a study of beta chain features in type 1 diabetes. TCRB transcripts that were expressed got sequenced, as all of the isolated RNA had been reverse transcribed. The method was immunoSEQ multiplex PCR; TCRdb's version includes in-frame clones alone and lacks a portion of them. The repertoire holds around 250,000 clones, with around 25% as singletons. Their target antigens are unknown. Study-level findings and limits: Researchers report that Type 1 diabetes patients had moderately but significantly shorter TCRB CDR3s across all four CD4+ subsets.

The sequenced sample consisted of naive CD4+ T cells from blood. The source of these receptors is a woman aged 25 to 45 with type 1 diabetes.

The CDR3 DNA is TGTGCCAGCAGTCGAGAACTAGAGGGCAATGAGCAGTTCTTC. It yields the protein CASSRELEGNEQFF. The rearrangement links TRBV28 to TRBJ2-1; D may be TRBD2 (5 bases). The CDR3 extends over 14 amino acids. CDR1 and CDR2 (germline): MDHEN, SYDVKM. Trimming removed 5 bases at V and 6 bases at J, with 14 bases between.

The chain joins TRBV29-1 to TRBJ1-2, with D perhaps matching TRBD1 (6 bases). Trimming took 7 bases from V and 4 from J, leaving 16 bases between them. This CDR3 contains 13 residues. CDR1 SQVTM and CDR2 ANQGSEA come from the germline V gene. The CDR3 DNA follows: TGCAGCGCAACTCCTACAGGGTCCTATGGCTACACCTTC. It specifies CSATPTGSYGYTF.

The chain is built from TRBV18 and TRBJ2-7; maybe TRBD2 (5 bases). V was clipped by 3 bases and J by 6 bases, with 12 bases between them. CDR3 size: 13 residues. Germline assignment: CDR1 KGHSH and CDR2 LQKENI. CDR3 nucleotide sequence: TGTGCCAGCTCACCTGACATCGGAGGCGAGCAGTACTTC. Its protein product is CASSPDIGGEQYF.

CDR3 amino acids: CASIRAGGLAYNEQFF. As DNA, the CDR3 is TGTGCCAGCATCCGAGCGGGAGGGCTTGCTTACAATGAGCAGTTCTTC. The chain combines TRBV28 with TRBJ2-1; 10 bases are shared with TRBD2. CDR3 length: 16 amino acids. Germline values: CDR1 MDHEN, CDR2 SYDVKM. The V gene end was trimmed by 7 bases and the J gene end by 4 bases; junction bases not matched to a gene: 10.

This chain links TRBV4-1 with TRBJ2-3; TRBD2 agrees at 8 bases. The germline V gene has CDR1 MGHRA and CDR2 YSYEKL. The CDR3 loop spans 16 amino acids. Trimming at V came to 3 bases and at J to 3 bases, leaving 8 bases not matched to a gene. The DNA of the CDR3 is TGCGCCAGCAGCCAGATTAGCGGGATAGCAACAGATACGCAGTATTTT. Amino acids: CASSQISGIATDTQYF.

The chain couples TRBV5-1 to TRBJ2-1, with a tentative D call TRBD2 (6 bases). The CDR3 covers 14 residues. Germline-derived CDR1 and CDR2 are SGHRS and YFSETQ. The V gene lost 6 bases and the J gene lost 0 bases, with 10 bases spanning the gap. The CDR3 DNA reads TGCGCCAGCAAGGGGACTGTCTCCTACAATGAGCAGTTCTTC. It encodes CASKGTVSYNEQFF. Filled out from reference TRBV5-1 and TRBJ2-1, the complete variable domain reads KAGVTQTPRYLIKTRGQQVTLSCSPISGHRSVSWYQQTPGQGLQFLFEYFSETQRNKGNFPGRFSGRQFSNSRSEMNVSTLELGDSALYLCASKGTVSYNEQFFGPGTRLTVL.

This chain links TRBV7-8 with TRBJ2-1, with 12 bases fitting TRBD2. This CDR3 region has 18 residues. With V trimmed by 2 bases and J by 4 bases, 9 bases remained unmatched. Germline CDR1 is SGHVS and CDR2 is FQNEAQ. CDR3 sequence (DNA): TGTGCCAGCAGCTTAAATTGGCTAGCGGGAGGGGAGTACAATGAGCAGTTCTTC. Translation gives CASSLNWLAGGEYNEQFF.

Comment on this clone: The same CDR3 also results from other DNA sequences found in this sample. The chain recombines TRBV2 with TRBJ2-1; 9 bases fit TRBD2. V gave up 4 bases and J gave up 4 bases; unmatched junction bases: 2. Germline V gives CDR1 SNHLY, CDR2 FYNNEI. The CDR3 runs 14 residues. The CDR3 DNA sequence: TGTGCCAGCAGTGGGCTAGCGGGATACAATGAGCAGTTCTTC. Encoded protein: CASSGLAGYNEQFF.

The CDR3 sequence is CAWSSGMETQYF. CDR3 nucleotides: TGTGCCTGGAGTTCGGGAATGGAGACCCAGTACTTC. The gene calls are TRBV30 and TRBJ2-5, with a weak D call TRBD2 (5 bases). Germline V CDR1 and CDR2: GTSNPN, SVGIG (reference sequence). The CDR3 has 12 amino acids. V lost 2 bases to trimming and J lost 5 bases, with 9 bases between them.

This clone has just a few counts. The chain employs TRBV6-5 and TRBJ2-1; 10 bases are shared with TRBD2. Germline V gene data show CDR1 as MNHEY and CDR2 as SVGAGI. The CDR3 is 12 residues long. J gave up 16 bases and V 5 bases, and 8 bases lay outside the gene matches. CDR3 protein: CASSKSGTSAFF. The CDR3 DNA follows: TGTGCCAGCAGTAAATCCGGGACTAGCGCTTTCTTC.

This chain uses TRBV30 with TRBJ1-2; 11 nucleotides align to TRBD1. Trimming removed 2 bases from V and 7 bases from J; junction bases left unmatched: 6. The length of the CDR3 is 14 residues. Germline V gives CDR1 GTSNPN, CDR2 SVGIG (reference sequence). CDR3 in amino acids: CAWSSTGTGGGYTF. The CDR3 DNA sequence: TGTGCCTGGAGTTCAACTGGGACAGGGGGTGGCTACACCTTC.

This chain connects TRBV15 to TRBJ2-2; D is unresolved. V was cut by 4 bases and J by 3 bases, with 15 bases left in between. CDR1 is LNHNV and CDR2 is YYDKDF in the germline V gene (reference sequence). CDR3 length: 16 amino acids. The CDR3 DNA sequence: TGTGCCACCAGCATTGATTACAGAGTCGACACCGGGGAGCTGTTTTTT. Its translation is CATSIDYRVDTGELFF.

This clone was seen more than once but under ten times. This chain's CDR3 is CASSPTGYTGELFF. DNA of the CDR3: TGTGCCAGCAGTCCTACAGGGTACACCGGGGAGCTGTTTTTT. This sequence joins TRBV28 and TRBJ2-2; D perhaps matches TRBD1 (6 bases). CDR1 MDHEN and CDR2 SYDVKM come from the germline V gene. With 5 bases removed from V and 3 bases from J, the gap between germline ends came to 10 bases. The length of the CDR3 is 14 residues.

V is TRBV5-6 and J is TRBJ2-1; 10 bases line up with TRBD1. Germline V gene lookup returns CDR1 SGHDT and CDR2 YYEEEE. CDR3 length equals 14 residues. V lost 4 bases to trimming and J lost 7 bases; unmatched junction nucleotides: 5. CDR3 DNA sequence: TGTGCCAGCAGCAGGGGACAGGGGTGGAATGAGCAGTTCTTC. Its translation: CASSRGQGWNEQFF.

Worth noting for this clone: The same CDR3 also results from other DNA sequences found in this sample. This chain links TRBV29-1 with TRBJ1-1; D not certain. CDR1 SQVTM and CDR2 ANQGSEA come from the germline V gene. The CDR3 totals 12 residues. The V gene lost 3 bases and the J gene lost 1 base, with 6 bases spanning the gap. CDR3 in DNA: TGCAGCGTTGAGCGACAGAACACTGAAGCTTTCTTT. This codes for CSVERQNTEAFF.